This T cell receptor (beta chain) appears in the sequencing data of a study of blood T cell repertoires in COVID-19. The wider study: Sample material is recorded as cDNA or gDNA derived from T cells, B-cell-depleted T cells, or PBMCs.

Germline CDR1 and CDR2: MGHRA and YSYEKL. V gave up 4 bases and J gave up 4 bases, with 16 bases separating them. The CDR3 totals 15 residues. In the original analysis: Reference gene primer amplification gave estimated nucleated cell counts. Here immunoSEQ multiplex PCR was the method, and the copy in TCRdb shows in-frame clones only, minus some. Clone size and V and J calls were adopted from that table, with D and trimming inferred from the DNA. The sample consists of some 280,000 clones, around 91% of them appearing once. The genes are TRBV4-1 and TRBJ1-1, with a possible D match to TRBD1 (5 bases). The sequencing sample was made of peripheral blood. The receptor was derived from a woman aged 60-75 years with acute or convalescent COVID-19. Written as DNA, the CDR3 is TGCGCCAGCAGCCGCGGGGCAATTCAATCCACTGAAGCTTTCTTT. Translation: CASSRGAIQSTEAFF.